This record looks at one T cell receptor beta chain sequence and its context. Its antigen is not known. Sequencing used immunoSEQ multiplex PCR; TCRdb keeps in-frame clones, though not all of them. The data show fewer than 30,000 clones, with around 90% seen just once and roughly 19% held by the top ten. The data were taken from a study of lymphopenia after photon versus proton radiotherapy. Points from the study as a whole: Only patients who died were analyzed for survival; proton advantage is unproven.

Trimming cost V 4 bases and J 9 bases, with 10 bases left between them. From germline, CDR1 is SSHAT and CDR2 FNYEAQ (reference sequence). The CDR3 is made up of 13 amino acids. Sequencing used peripheral blood, obtained from a patient treated with photon-based radiotherapy. V is TRBV7-7 and J is TRBJ1-6, with no clear D. This clonotype was obtained from a man aged 50 or older with gastric cancer. CDR3 DNA sequence: TGTGCCAGCAGCTCTAATAGTGCTTCACCCCTCCACTTT. The encoded protein is CASSSNSASPLHF. The whole variable domain, filled in from reference TRBV7-7 and TRBJ1-6, reads GAGVSQSPRYKVTKRGQDVTLRCDPISSHATLYWYQQALGQGPEFLTYFNYEAQPDKSGLPSDRFSAERPEGSISTLTIQRTEQRDSAMYRCASSSNSASPLHFGNGTRLTVT.